This TCR beta chain was profiled in a study of beta chain features in type 1 diabetes. Looked up from germline, CDR1 is SGHAT and CDR2 is FQNNGV. After removal of 4 bases from V and 5 bases from J, the junction contained 12 bases not matched to a gene. The CDR3 sequence is 16 residues long. The entirety of the isolated RNA underwent reverse transcription, so expressed TCRB transcripts were sequenced. TCRdb keeps only in-frame clones here, not all; method: immunoSEQ multiplex PCR. This table has around 290,000 clones, roughly 8% appearing once. This clone turned up a few times. The clonotype comes from a woman aged 18-29 years in good health. J is TRBJ2-3 and V is TRBV11-2; 7 bases are shared with TRBD2. Sequencing was carried out using central memory CD4+ T cells from blood. Here the CDR3 DNA reads TGTGCCAGCAGCTGGGGGGGGACCACCCCCAGAGATACGCAGTATTTT. Translation gives CASSWGGTTPRDTQYF.